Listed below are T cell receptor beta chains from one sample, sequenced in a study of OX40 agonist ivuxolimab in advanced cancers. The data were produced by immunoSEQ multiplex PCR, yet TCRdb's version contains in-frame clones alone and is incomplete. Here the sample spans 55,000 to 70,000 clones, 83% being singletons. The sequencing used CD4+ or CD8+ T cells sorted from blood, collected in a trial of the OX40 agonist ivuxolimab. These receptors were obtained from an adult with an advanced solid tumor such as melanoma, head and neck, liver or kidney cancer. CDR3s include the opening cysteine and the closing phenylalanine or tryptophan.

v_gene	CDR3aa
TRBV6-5	CASSYSRGYEQYF
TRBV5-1	CASSFGSGGKYEQYF
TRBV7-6	CASSLTDTEAFF
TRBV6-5	CASSYSKDRVMVQFF
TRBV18	CASSPTFSAGSNQPQHF
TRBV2	CASRRQGFDYGYTF
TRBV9	CASSTGPSPSGNTIYF
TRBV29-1	CSVEPRVNTGELFF
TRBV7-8	CASSLYDSNQPQHF
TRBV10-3	CAIHEERTDLSGANVLTF
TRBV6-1	CASSRQGADTEAFF
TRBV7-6	CASSLMLAEQYF
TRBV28	CASSFHRAGYNEQFF
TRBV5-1	CASSLDRETQYF
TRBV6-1	CASSDPMNTEAFF
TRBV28	CASSRDRGQYSPLHF
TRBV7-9	CASSRVGGSTEAFF
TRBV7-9	CASSPIRDLNSPLHF
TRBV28	CATLGRRNNSPLHF
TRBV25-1	CARTGPPGTRDPQHF
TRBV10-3	CAIRSEEETQYF
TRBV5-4	CASSWGQGARAFF
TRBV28	CASSKPGQGSGETQYF
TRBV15	CATSRGGTASSYEQYF
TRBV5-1	CASSLGTPGTAELFF
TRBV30	CAWNRHRGQSSPLHF
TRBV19	CASSIWGAGETQYF
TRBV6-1	CASSEPPMGQKQYF
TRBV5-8	CASTTGTGSTGELFF
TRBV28	CASSRLAGLYEQYF
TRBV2	CASSEGPDLYEQYF
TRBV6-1	CASSVDNSLANEKLFF
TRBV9	CASSKTGMNTEAFF
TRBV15	CATSRGPANQPQHF
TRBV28	CASSTGQGTDTQYF
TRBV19	CASSMALGRAFF
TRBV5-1	CASRSGTGYTGELFF
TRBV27	CASSLRGTSQPQHF
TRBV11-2	CASSSRLETQYF
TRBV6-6	CASSYQGRETQYF
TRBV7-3	CASSRRDTGELFF
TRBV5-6	CASSLFGGLETQYF
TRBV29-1	CSGRTGTPNTGELFF
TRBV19	CASSKGQDYGYTF
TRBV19	CASNPGDREGEQYF
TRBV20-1	CSATSHNEQFF
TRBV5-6	CASSWGSGSSYNEQFF
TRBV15	CATSTFRGPGANVLTF
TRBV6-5	CASSYSTGSGYTF
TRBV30	CAWSRPRELGGFGHNTEAFF
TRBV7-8	CASSLGAGGLTDTQYF
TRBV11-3	CASSLETPRVGTEAFF
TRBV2	CASSGTGDNSPLHF
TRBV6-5	CASSYHSEAYEQYF
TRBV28	CASSLGSDRDYGYTF
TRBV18	CASSPPLSYEQYF
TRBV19	CASRVTDRGLNTEAFF